The clone carrying this TCR beta chain was detected many times. Its matching antigen is unknown. The germline gives CDR1 SGHAT, CDR2 FQNNGV. The V end was cut by 7 bases, the J end by 3 bases, with 15 bases between. This CDR3 spans 14 amino acids. The source of the sample is a study of regulatory T cells in long-lasting Graves disease. Overall study: With positive TSH receptor antibodies and over 5 years of antithyroid drugs, Graves' disease was considered persistent. Findings and caveats of the study: Persistent Graves' disease cases displayed lower TCR diversity than newly diagnosed ones. When disease was persistent, TRBV28, TRBJ1-2 and TRBJ2-5 were the favored segments.

Assembly of TCR beta libraries relied on iRepertoire HTBI primers together with Arm-PCR of CDR3 regions. TCRdb independently ran MiXCR on the multiplex PCR reads; one entry per CDR3 protein. The profile covers under 450,000 distinct CDR3 sequences, with less than 30% appearing a single time and around 30% taken by the ten largest. Time point reported: persistent/refractory GD, antithyroid drugs over 5 years with positive TRAb. PBMCs were the source of the RNA used for TCR sequencing. Peripheral blood, roughly 8.8 milliliters of it, was drawn into EDTA tubes. This chain connects TRBV11-2 to TRBJ2-5, with D hard to call. The TCR comes from a woman in her thirties or forties with Graves disease. The source material was peripheral blood mononuclear cells (PBMCs), sampled when the disease was refractory, from a patient treated with antithyroid drugs. This CDR3 reads CASTTLQREETQYF. DNA for the CDR3: TGTGCCAGCACCACCTTACAGAGAGAAGAGACCCAGTACTTC.